This entry features one T cell receptor beta chain sequence. Clones were sequenced by immunoSEQ multiplex PCR, and TCRdb holds only the in-frame ones, with some missing. The repertoire includes about 160,000 clones, 81% of them detected once, and approximately 2% sits in the top ten. The data belong to a study of cytotoxic CD8 clonotypes in ibrutinib-treated CLL. Trimming left V 2 bases short and J 3 bases short, with 5 bases between. This CDR3 comprises 12 residues. CDR1 and CDR2 (germline): MNHNY, SVGAGI (reference sequence). This sample comprised PBMCs, obtained after 12 months of ibrutinib treatment. The V and J genes are TRBV6-6 and TRBJ2-7, with D unresolved. The clonotype was recovered from a human donor with chronic lymphocytic leukemia. CDR3 DNA: TGTGCCAGCAGTTACCCCAACTACGAGCAGTACTTC. Its translation is CASSYPNYEQYF.